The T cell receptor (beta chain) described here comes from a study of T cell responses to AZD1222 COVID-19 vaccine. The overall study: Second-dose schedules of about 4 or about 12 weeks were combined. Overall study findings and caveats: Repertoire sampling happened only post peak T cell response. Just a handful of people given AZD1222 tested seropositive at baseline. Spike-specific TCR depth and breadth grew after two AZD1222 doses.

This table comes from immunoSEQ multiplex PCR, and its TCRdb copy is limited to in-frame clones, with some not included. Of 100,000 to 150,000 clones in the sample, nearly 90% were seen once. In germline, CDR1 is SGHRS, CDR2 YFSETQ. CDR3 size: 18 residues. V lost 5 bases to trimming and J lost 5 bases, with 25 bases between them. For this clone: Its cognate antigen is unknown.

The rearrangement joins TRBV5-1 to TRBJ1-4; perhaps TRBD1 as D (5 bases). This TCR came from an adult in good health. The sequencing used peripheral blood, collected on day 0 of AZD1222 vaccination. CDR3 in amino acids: CASSPRAIHLGPNEKLFF. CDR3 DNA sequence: TGCGCCAGCAGTCCCAGGGCCATCCACCTTGGACCGAATGAAAAACTGTTTTTT.